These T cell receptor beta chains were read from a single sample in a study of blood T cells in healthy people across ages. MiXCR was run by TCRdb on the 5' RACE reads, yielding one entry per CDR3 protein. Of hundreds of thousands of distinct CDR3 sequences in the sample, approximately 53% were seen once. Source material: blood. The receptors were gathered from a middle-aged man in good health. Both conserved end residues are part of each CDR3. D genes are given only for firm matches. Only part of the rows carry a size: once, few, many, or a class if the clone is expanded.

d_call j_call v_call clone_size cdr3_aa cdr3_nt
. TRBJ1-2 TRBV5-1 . CASSPEPGQSYGYTF TGCGCCAGCAGCCCAGAACCAGGACAGAGCTATGGCTACACCTTC
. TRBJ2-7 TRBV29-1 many CSVEGQADEQYF TGCAGCGTTGAAGGTCAGGCAGACGAGCAGTACTTC
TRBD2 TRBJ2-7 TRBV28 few CASKGTSDLYEQYF TGTGCCAGCAAAGGGACTAGCGATCTCTACGAGCAGTACTTC
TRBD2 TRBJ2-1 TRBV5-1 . CASSEVQTSGGEQFF TGCGCCAGCTCGGAAGTACAGACTAGCGGGGGCGAGCAGTTCTTC
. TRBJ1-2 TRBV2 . CARLNPGGLWGYTF TGTGCCAGACTCAACCCCGGGGGCCTGTGGGGCTACACCTTC
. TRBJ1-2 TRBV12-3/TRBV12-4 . CASTSGAYGYTF TGTGCCAGCACCTCAGGGGCCTATGGCTACACCTTC
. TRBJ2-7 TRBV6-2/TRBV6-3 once CASTEGRPYEQYF TGTGCCAGCACCGAGGGTAGGCCCTACGAGCAGTACTTC
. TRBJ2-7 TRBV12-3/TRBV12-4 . CASSPTRLYEQYF TGTGCCAGCAGTCCCACAAGATTATACGAGCAGTACTTC
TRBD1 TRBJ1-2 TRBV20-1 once CSARRDSAGYTF TGCAGTGCTAGGAGGGACAGCGCCGGCTACACCTTC
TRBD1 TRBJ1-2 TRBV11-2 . CASSLDRQGIYGYTF TGTGCCAGCAGCTTGGATAGACAGGGAATCTATGGCTACACCTTC
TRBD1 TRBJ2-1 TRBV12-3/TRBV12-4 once CASRRGQGYEQFF TGTGCCAGCCGTAGGGGACAGGGGTATGAGCAGTTCTTC
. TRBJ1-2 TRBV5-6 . CASSLGGQPSYGYTF TGTGCCAGCAGCTTGGGTGGACAGCCCAGCTATGGCTACACCTTC
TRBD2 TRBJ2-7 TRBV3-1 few CASSQDSSLAVYEQYF TGTGCCAGCAGCCAAGACTCAAGCCTAGCGGTATACGAGCAGTACTTC
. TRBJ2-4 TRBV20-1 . CSASLPEGAKNIQYF TGCAGTGCTAGTCTCCCCGAGGGAGCCAAAAACATTCAGTACTTC
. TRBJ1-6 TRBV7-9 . CASSPPRGPNSPLHF TGTGCCAGCAGCCCACCGAGGGGCCCCAATTCACCCCTCCACTTT
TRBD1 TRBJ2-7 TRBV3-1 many CASSRTGGYEQYF TGTGCCAGCAGCCGGACAGGGGGCTACGAGCAGTACTTC
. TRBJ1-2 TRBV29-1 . CSAEGGMGYTF TGCAGCGCCGAGGGGGGGATGGGCTACACCTTC
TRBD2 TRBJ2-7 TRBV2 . CASKLAGAAYEQYF TGTGCCAGCAAACTAGCGGGTGCAGCCTACGAGCAGTACTTC
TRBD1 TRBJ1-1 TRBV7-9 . CASSLIPGQSNTEAFF TGTGCCAGCAGCTTAATCCCGGGACAGTCGAACACTGAAGCTTTCTTT
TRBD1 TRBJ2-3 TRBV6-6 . CASSPNRGTLTDTQYF TGTGCCAGCAGTCCGAACAGGGGTACACTCACAGATACGCAGTATTTT
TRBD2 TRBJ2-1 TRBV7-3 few CASSITSGGYNEQFF TGTGCCAGCAGCATAACTAGCGGGGGGTACAATGAGCAGTTCTTC
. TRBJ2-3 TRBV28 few CASSFQLLSREVTQYF TGTGCCAGCAGTTTCCAATTACTCTCAAGGGAGGTTACGCAGTATTTT
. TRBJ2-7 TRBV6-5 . CASSRDGKDSPYEQYF TGTGCCAGCAGCCGAGACGGGAAGGACAGTCCCTACGAGCAGTACTTC
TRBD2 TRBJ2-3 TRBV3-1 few CASSRLGAGGPEDTQYF TGTGCCAGCAGCCGACTTGGCGCGGGAGGGCCTGAAGATACGCAGTATTTT
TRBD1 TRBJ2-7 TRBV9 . CASSGLPGGLSYEQYF TGTGCCAGCAGCGGGTTGCCAGGGGGCTTGTCCTACGAGCAGTACTTC
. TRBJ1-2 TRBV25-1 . CASSESGRQLTGYTF TGTGCCAGCAGTGAAAGCGGCAGACAACTCACTGGCTACACCTTC
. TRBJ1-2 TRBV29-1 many CSVEDLQAGEGYTF TGCAGCGTTGAAGATCTGCAGGCCGGTGAGGGCTACACCTTC